This T cell receptor (beta chain) emerged from a study of OX40 agonist ivuxolimab in advanced cancers. Turning to the study itself: Ivuxolimab, which patients received intravenously every 2 weeks, was dosed at 0.01 to 10 mg/kg. The study, taken as a whole, reports: CD4+ and CD8+ T cells in blood underwent clonal expansion by week 6 at 0.1 to 3.0 mg/kg. Partial responders at 0.1-3.0 mg/kg showed near-lowest clonal expansion.

Measured with immunoSEQ multiplex PCR; TCRdb has only the in-frame clones, and not every one. The sample lists about 26,000 clones, approximately 75% occurring once. Comment on this clone: As yet, its antigen is unknown. An end of the junction differs from the germline gene, which may be a read error.

The clonotype originates from an adult with an advanced solid tumor such as melanoma, head and neck, liver or kidney cancer. Sequenced material: CD4+ or CD8+ T cells sorted from blood, taken in a trial of the OX40 agonist ivuxolimab.

CDR3 region: CASSRTPGGSHEQYF. CDR3 DNA: TGTGCCAGCAGTCGAACTCCAGGGGGCTCCCACGAGCAGTACTTC. The chain links TRBV5-8 to TRBJ2-7; 8 bases map to TRBD1. The CDR3 sequence is 15 residues long. Germline V gene lookup returns CDR1 SGHTS and CDR2 YDEGEE. Together with reference TRBV5-8 and TRBJ2-7, the CDR3 gives the full variable domain: EAGVTQSPTHLIKTRGQQATLRCSPISGHTSVYWYQQALGLGLQFLLWYDEGEERNRGNFPPRFSGRQFPNYSSELNVNALELEDSALYLCASSRTPGGSHEQYFGPGTRLTVT.